Sequencing of this T cell receptor (beta chain) was carried out in a study of graft-versus-host responses after intestinal transplantation. Study details: All recipients got anti-thymocyte globulin induction, then tacrolimus and steroids for three to four years. Overall study findings and caveats: Allografts of one patient group, those with graft-donor T cell macrochimerism, had high graft-versus-host to host-versus-graft clonal ratios. In recipient marrow, GvH clones were found, and some appeared first in ileum or blood.

The germline V gene encodes CDR1 MNHEY and CDR2 SVGAGI. Trimming removed 2 bases from V and 1 base from J; junction bases left unmatched: 0. The CDR3 has 15 residues. Profiled with immunoSEQ multiplex PCR; TCRdb holds only in-frame clones, not every one. The data hold about 86,000 clones, with around 83% observed a single time. This clone has only a few counts. Its antigen remains unidentified. This sequence was found in a human donor who received an intestinal transplant. J is TRBJ1-5 and V is TRBV6-5, with 9 bases identical to TRBD1. The sample in question was unstimulated CD8+ T cells sorted from spleen or lymph node cells, obtained before intestinal transplant. The CDR3 here is CASSYGQGSNQPQHF. The CDR3 region has the DNA TGTGCCAGCAGTTACGGACAGGGGAGCAATCAGCCCCAGCATTTT.